The rows below give T cell receptor beta chains drawn from one sample of a study of chemoradiotherapy in HPV16-positive cancers. The assay was immunoSEQ multiplex PCR, and TCRdb's table has in-frame clones only and misses some. The sample has roughly 25,000 clones; approximately 94% are singletons. The biological material was taken from a patient who underwent chemoradiotherapy. These receptors all come from a human donor with HPV-associated anogenital cancer. CDR3s include the opening cysteine and the closing phenylalanine or tryptophan. The D gene is left open where the match is weak. Expanded clones are given a class, and other clones once, few, many or no size at all.

size: .
D: .
V: TRBV7-2
J: TRBJ2-5
DNA: TGTGCCAGCAGCTTAAGTCACGGGCAAGAGACCCAGTACTTC
CDR3: CASSLSHGQETQYF

size: .
D: TRBD1
V: TRBV19
J: TRBJ1-4
DNA: TGTGCCAGTAGTAAATCCAGGGGGCCGACTGAAAAACTGTTTTTT
CDR3: CASSKSRGPTEKLFF

size: .
D: .
V: TRBV7-9
J: TRBJ2-2
DNA: TGTGCCAGCAGCTTCGGTGGGGGGCCCCTAGCCGGGGAGCTGTTTTTT
CDR3: CASSFGGGPLAGELFF

size: .
D: .
V: TRBV4-1
J: TRBJ1-5
DNA: TGCGCCAGCAGCCAAGAAAGGGGGTTCAATCAGCCCCAGCATTTT
CDR3: CASSQERGFNQPQHF

size: .
D: .
V: TRBV21-1
J: TRBJ1-1
DNA: TGTGCCAGCAGCAAAGACTCCTCGGGAGGAGCTTTCTTT
CDR3: CASSKDSSGGAFF

size: .
D: .
V: TRBV2
J: TRBJ2-7
DNA: TGTGCCAGCAGTGAAGCCGGTGGGGGCCGGTACGAGCAGTACTTC
CDR3: CASSEAGGGRYEQYF

size: .
D: .
V: TRBV2
J: TRBJ1-2
DNA: TGTGCCAGCAGTCGAATTTCTAACTATGGCTACACCTTC
CDR3: CASSRISNYGYTF

size: .
D: TRBD1
V: TRBV14
J: TRBJ1-5
DNA: TGTGCCAGCAGCCAGACAGGGGGCCTTGATCAGCCCCAGCATTTT
CDR3: CASSQTGGLDQPQHF

size: .
D: .
V: TRBV29-1
J: TRBJ1-2
DNA: TGCAGCGTTGAAGGGGCGGTTAACTATGGCTACACCTTC
CDR3: CSVEGAVNYGYTF

size: .
D: .
V: TRBV6-5
J: TRBJ2-1
DNA: TGTGCCAGCAGGGGACGGGGGGCGAGTTACAATGAGCAGTTCTTC
CDR3: CASRGRGASYNEQFF

size: .
D: TRBD1
V: TRBV27
J: TRBJ1-5
DNA: TGTGCCAGCAGTTTATCGGGACAGGCATCGATGCCCCAGCATTTT
CDR3: CASSLSGQASMPQHF

size: .
D: TRBD1
V: TRBV7-8
J: TRBJ1-3
DNA: TGTGCCAGCATGGAGGGGGCAAGAAGTAGTGGAAACACCATATATTTT
CDR3: CASMEGARSSGNTIYF

size: .
D: TRBD2
V: TRBV28
J: TRBJ2-1
DNA: TGTGCCACTCTAGCGGGAGATTACAATGAGCAGTTCTTC
CDR3: CATLAGDYNEQFF

size: .
D: .
V: TRBV29-1
J: TRBJ2-1
DNA: TGCAGCGTTGCCATGTGGGACAATGAGCAGTTCTTC
CDR3: CSVAMWDNEQFF

size: .
D: .
V: TRBV18
J: TRBJ2-7
DNA: TGTGCCAGCTCTATGGGGGGATACGAGCAGTACTTC
CDR3: CASSMGGYEQYF

size: .
D: .
V: TRBV6-6
J: TRBJ2-3
DNA: TGTGCCAGCAGTTACTCCGCGGGGTTTACAGATACGCAGTATTTT
CDR3: CASSYSAGFTDTQYF

size: .
D: TRBD1
V: TRBV6-5
J: TRBJ1-4
DNA: TGTGCCAGCAGTTCGCCGGGACAGGATGAAAAACTGTTTTTT
CDR3: CASSSPGQDEKLFF

size: .
D: .
V: TRBV28
J: TRBJ1-1
DNA: TGTGCCAGCAGTCGGGAAAGTGGGGGCACTGAAGCTTTCTTT
CDR3: CASSRESGGTEAFF

size: .
D: .
V: TRBV11-2
J: TRBJ1-2
DNA: TGTGCCAGCAGCTCGTGGAGGGAGAGGGCTAACTATGGCTACACCTTC
CDR3: CASSSWRERANYGYTF

size: .
D: .
V: TRBV28
J: TRBJ2-5
DNA: TGTGCCAGCAGTTTAATGAGGGGGCAAGAGACCCAGTACTTC
CDR3: CASSLMRGQETQYF

size: .
D: TRBD1
V: TRBV2
J: TRBJ2-7
DNA: TGTGCCAGCAGTGGGACAGGGAGTAGCTACGAGCAGTACTTC
CDR3: CASSGTGSSYEQYF

size: .
D: .
V: TRBV6-5
J: TRBJ1-2
DNA: TGTGCCAGCAGTTACATAGGGGGGAACTATGGCTACACCTTC
CDR3: CASSYIGGNYGYTF

size: once
D: TRBD1
V: TRBV9
J: TRBJ1-6
DNA: TGTGCCAGCAGCGTATTTCCGTACAGGGGGCGTGATTCACCCCTCCACTTT
CDR3: CASSVFPYRGRDSPLHF

size: .
D: .
V: TRBV6-1
J: TRBJ2-7
DNA: TGTGCCAGCAGTGAGCAACCGCTAAACTACGAGCAGTACTTC
CDR3: CASSEQPLNYEQYF

size: .
D: TRBD1
V: TRBV7-2
J: TRBJ1-5
DNA: TGTGCCAGCAGCTCAACAGGGGAAGGCAATCAGCCTCAGCATTTT
CDR3: CASSSTGEGNQPQHF

size: .
D: TRBD2
V: TRBV10-3
J: TRBJ2-1
DNA: TGTGCCATCAAAGGGACTAGCGGGAGAGGGGGCAATGAGCAGTTCTTC
CDR3: CAIKGTSGRGGNEQFF

size: .
D: TRBD2
V: TRBV2
J: TRBJ2-2
DNA: TGTGCCAGCAGCCCATCGCGGGAGGGCACCGGGGAGCTGTTTTTT
CDR3: CASSPSREGTGELFF

size: .
D: .
V: TRBV7-9
J: TRBJ2-1
DNA: TGTGCCAGCAGCTCGACCGGGCCCTACAATGAGCAGTTCTTC
CDR3: CASSSTGPYNEQFF

size: .
D: .
V: TRBV10-2
J: TRBJ1-1
DNA: TGCGCCAGCAGTGAGTGGGCCCAGAACACTGAAGCTTTCTTT
CDR3: CASSEWAQNTEAFF

size: .
D: TRBD2
V: TRBV7-9
J: TRBJ2-7
DNA: TGTGCCAGCAGCTTAGACGTAGCGGGAGGTTACGAGCAGTACTTC
CDR3: CASSLDVAGGYEQYF

size: .
D: .
V: TRBV5-1
J: TRBJ1-2
DNA: TGCGCCAGCAGCTTGGCCCTGGGTACCTATGGCTACACCTTC
CDR3: CASSLALGTYGYTF

size: .
D: TRBD1
V: TRBV7-3
J: TRBJ1-6
DNA: TGTGCCAGCAGCCTTTCGGGACAGGGATATAATTCACCCCTCCACTTT
CDR3: CASSLSGQGYNSPLHF

size: once
D: .
V: TRBV7-2
J: TRBJ2-7
DNA: TGTGCCAGCAGCGGCAGAGCCTCCTACGAGCAGTACTTC
CDR3: CASSGRASYEQYF